The 17 T cell receptor beta chains given below trace back to one sample, sequenced in a study of T cell responses to AZD1222 COVID-19 vaccine. Data came from immunoSEQ multiplex PCR; TCRdb stores just in-frame clones and leaves some out. The repertoire includes around 140,000 clones, under 95% of them detected once, and about 1% sits in the top ten. The source material was peripheral blood, sampled 28 days after the second AZD1222 dose. These receptors all come from an adult who received the AZD1222 COVID-19 vaccine.

The chain combines TRBV5-1 with TRBJ1-4; 9 nucleotides align to TRBD1. In germline, CDR1 is SGHRS, CDR2 YFSETQ. The CDR3 length is 15 residues. The J segment lost 5 bases and the V segment lost 4 bases, leaving 6 bases of the junction unmatched. The CDR3, as DNA: TGCGCCAGCAGCGCGGGGACAGGGAGGAATGAAAAACTGTTTTTT. Its translation: CASSAGTGRNEKLFF.

The J gene is TRBJ1-4, the V gene TRBV7-9, with D hard to call. Germline assignment: CDR1 SEHNR and CDR2 FQNEAQ (reference sequence). Trimming took off 2 bases at V and 1 base at J, with 14 bases between the two ends. This CDR3 spans 17 amino acids. CDR3 residues: CASSLRPLRRTNEKLFF. Written as DNA, the CDR3 is TGTGCCAGCAGCTTAAGGCCCCTCAGAAGAACTAATGAAAAACTGTTTTTT.

The rearrangement joins TRBV6-5 to TRBJ2-1; 7 bases agree with TRBD2. The ends lost 0 bases at V and 15 bases at J; junction bases unmatched: 2. Germline CDR1 is MNHEY and CDR2 is SVGAGI. The CDR3 runs to 11 residues. The DNA for the CDR3 is TGTGCCAGCAGTTACTCCGGACTAGTGTTCTTC. Amino acids: CASSYSGLVFF.

The V and J genes are TRBV28 and TRBJ1-5, with 11 bases identical to TRBD1. The junction had 10 bases not matched to a gene; V was cut back by 2 bases and J by 7 bases. Germline V gene sequence: CDR1 MDHEN, CDR2 SYDVKM. This CDR3 spans 17 amino acids. The CDR3: CASSLRTGGKNYQPQHF. The CDR3 nucleotides are TGTGCCAGCAGTTTAAGGACAGGGGGCAAGAATTACCAGCCCCAGCATTTT.

The rearrangement joins TRBV28 to TRBJ2-7, with TRBD2 matching over 10 bases. This CDR3 is built from 16 residues. Germline V gene sequence: CDR1 MDHEN, CDR2 SYDVKM. V dropped 2 bases and J dropped 4; count of bases not matched to a gene: 8. CDR3 coding DNA: TGTGCCAGCAGTTTAGCCGAGCGGGAGGGAAAATACGAGCAGTACTTC. As protein: CASSLAEREGKYEQYF.

The V and J genes are TRBV6-5 and TRBJ2-7; 11 bases are a match to TRBD2. V shed 0 bases, J shed 3 bases, and the junction held 4 bases outside the gene matches. The CDR3 runs to 16 residues. Germline assignment: CDR1 MNHEY and CDR2 SVGAGI. For the CDR3, the DNA is TGTGCCAGCAGTTACTCGACACTAGCGGGAGTCTACGAGCAGTACTTC. Encoded protein: CASSYSTLAGVYEQYF.

The chain joins TRBV2 to TRBJ2-7, with D possibly TRBD2 on 6 matching bases. Germline CDR1 is SNHLY and CDR2 is FYNNEI. The V end was cut by 3 bases, the J end by 6 bases, with 9 bases between. The CDR3 is 12 amino acids. As DNA, the CDR3 is TGTGCCAGCAGTGAGTGGAGGGGCGAGCAGTACTTC. Amino acid sequence: CASSEWRGEQYF.

The J gene is TRBJ2-3, the V gene TRBV19; D is ambiguous. In germline, CDR1 is LNHDA, CDR2 SQIVND (reference sequence). The CDR3 has 14 amino acids. Deletions cut 4 bases from V and 2 bases from J, with 10 bases between. The CDR3 loop reads CASSSAGYTDTQYF. Written as DNA, the CDR3 is TGTGCCAGTAGTAGCGCCGGGTACACAGATACGCAGTATTTT. Drawing the rest from reference TRBV19 and TRBJ2-3, the complete variable domain is DGGITQSPKYLFRKEGQNVTLSCEQNLNHDAMYWYRQDPGQGLRLIYYSQIVNDFQKGDIAEGYSVSREKKESFPLTVTSAQKNPTAFYLCASSSAGYTDTQYFGPGTRLTVL.

This sequence joins TRBV13 and TRBJ2-7; 13 bases map to TRBD2. V was pared by 5 bases and J by 2 bases, with 6 bases of the junction left unmatched. Per germline, CDR1 PRHDT and CDR2 FYEKMQ (reference sequence). The CDR3 length is 16 residues. The CDR3 DNA sequence: TGTGCCAGCAGCCCGCGGACTAGCGGGAGTGCCTACGAGCAGTACTTC. Its protein is CASSPRTSGSAYEQYF.

The chain carries TRBV19 and TRBJ1-5; a weak D match, TRBD1 (6 bases). This CDR3 is 16 amino acids long. Trimming left V 2 bases short and J 4 bases short, with 15 bases between. The germline V gene has CDR1 LNHDA and CDR2 SQIVND (reference sequence). The CDR3 is CASSILGRGGNQPQHF. The DNA of the CDR3 is TGTGCCAGTAGTATATTGGGCAGGGGAGGAAATCAGCCCCAGCATTTT.

This chain joins TRBV7-3 and TRBJ1-2, with TRBD1 identical over 9 bases. With 7 bases clipped from V and 6 bases from J, the junction kept 9 bases outside the gene matches. Germline V lookup: CDR1 SGHTA, CDR2 FQGTGA. CDR3 size: 14 residues. In DNA, the CDR3 is TGTGCCAGCAAAGATACAGGGGGCGCGGATGGCTACACCTTC. It yields the protein CASKDTGGADGYTF.

This chain joins TRBV5-5 and TRBJ2-7; TRBD2 aligns across 10 bases. CDR1 and CDR2 (germline): SGHKS, YYEKEE (reference sequence). CDR3 length equals 15 residues. J lost 4 bases, V lost 1 base, and 5 bases had no gene match. CDR3 DNA: TGTGCCAGCAGCTTGTCGTCTAGCGGGAGATACGAGCAGTACTTC. Translation gives CASSLSSSGRYEQYF.

The chain joins TRBV7-9 to TRBJ2-2, with a tentative D call TRBD1 (6 bases). Germline CDR1 reads SEHNR; CDR2 reads FQNEAQ (reference sequence). Trimming took 4 bases from V and 9 from J, leaving 27 bases between them. The CDR3 has 18 amino acids. CDR3 coding DNA: TGTGCCAGCAGCTCGGTGACAGGCGGACCCCACAATGCCAGGGAGCTGTTTTTT. Its translation: CASSSVTGGPHNARELFF.

The J gene is TRBJ2-7, the V gene TRBV7-9; TRBD2 matches at 16 bases. Unmatched junction bases numbered 6, after V lost 4 bases and J lost 3 bases. This CDR3 spans 17 amino acids. The germline V gene encodes CDR1 SEHNR and CDR2 FQNEAQ (reference sequence). The CDR3 is CASSSGTSGREGYEQYF. CDR3 nucleotide sequence: TGTGCCAGCAGCTCTGGGACTAGCGGGAGGGAGGGCTACGAGCAGTACTTC.

V is TRBV28 and J is TRBJ2-2; 7 bases line up with TRBD2. This CDR3 comprises 15 residues. Germline V CDR1 and CDR2: MDHEN, SYDVKM. Trimming took 3 bases from V and 4 from J; bases not matched to a gene: 5. CDR3 region: CASSLSSGGTGELFF. In nucleotides, the CDR3 is TGTGCCAGCAGTTTGTCCTCGGGGGGCACCGGGGAGCTGTTTTTT.

The rearrangement uses TRBV6-5 and TRBJ1-5; D is possibly TRBD1 (6 bases). Deletions cut 5 bases from V and 0 bases from J, with 8 bases between. CDR1 and CDR2 from the germline V gene are MNHEY and SVGAGI. The CDR3 consists of 14 residues. CDR3 residues: CASSRGYSNQPQHF. For the CDR3, the DNA is TGTGCCAGCAGTAGGGGGTATAGCAATCAGCCCCAGCATTTT.

The chain recombines TRBV28 with TRBJ2-1, with TRBD1 matching over 11 bases. CDR1 and CDR2 (germline): MDHEN, SYDVKM. The V gene end was trimmed by 0 bases and the J gene end by 6 bases; junction bases not matched to a gene: 1. The CDR3 runs to 15 residues. In nucleotides, the CDR3 is TGTGCCAGCAGTTTATGGGGGACAGGGGGCAATGAGCAGTTCTTC. Its protein product is CASSLWGTGGNEQFF.